Included here is one TCR beta chain sequence, with context. No antigen is known for it. Per germline, CDR1 SEHNR and CDR2 FQNEAQ (reference sequence). Trimming removed 6 bases from V and 0 bases from J; junction bases left unmatched: 13. The CDR3 totals 17 residues. The sample comes from a study of T cell repertoires in cytomegalovirus infection. MiXCR, run by TCRdb on the reads, gives a single entry per CDR3 protein. Of approximately 910,000 distinct CDR3 sequences detected, about a third appear once; the ten largest clones hold roughly 12%. The clonotype comes from a human donor in good health (CMV status not recorded). Some clones in this sample may be carry-over from other donors' samples. This chain connects TRBV7-9 to TRBJ2-7, with 8 bases fitting TRBD1. The sample in question was cultured CD8+ T cells from PBMCs, obtained from culture after CMV antigen stimulation. Written as DNA, the CDR3 is TGTGCCAGCAGGGGTCGTGGGACAGGCATAAGCTCCTACGAGCAGTACTTC. This codes for CASRGRGTGISSYEQYF. Full variable domain (missing parts from reference TRBV7-9 and TRBJ2-7): DTGVSQNPRHKITKRGQNVTFRCDPISEHNRLYWYRQTLGQGPEFLTYFQNEAQLEKSRLLSDRFSAERPKGSFSTLEIQRTEQGDSAMYLCASRGRGTGISSYEQYFGPGTRLTVT.